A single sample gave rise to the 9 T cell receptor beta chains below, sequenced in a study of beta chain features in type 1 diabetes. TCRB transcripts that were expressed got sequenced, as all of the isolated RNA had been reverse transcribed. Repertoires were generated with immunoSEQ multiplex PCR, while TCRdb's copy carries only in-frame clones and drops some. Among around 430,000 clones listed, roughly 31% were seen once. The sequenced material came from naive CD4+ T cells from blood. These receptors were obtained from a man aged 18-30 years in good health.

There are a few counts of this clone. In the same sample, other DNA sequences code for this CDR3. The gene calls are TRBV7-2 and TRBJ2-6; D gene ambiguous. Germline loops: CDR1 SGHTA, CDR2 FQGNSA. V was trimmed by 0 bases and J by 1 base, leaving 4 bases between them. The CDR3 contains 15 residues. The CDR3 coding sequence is TGTGCCAGCAGCTTAGCGCTATCTGGGGCCAACGTCCTGACTTTC. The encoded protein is CASSLALSGANVLTF.

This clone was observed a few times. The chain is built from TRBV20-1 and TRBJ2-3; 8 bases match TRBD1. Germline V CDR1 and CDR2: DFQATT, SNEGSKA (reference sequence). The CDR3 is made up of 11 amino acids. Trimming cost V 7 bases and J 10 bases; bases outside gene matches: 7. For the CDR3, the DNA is TGCAGTGGGGACAGGCTGCAGGCGCAGTATTTT. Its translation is CSGDRLQAQYF.

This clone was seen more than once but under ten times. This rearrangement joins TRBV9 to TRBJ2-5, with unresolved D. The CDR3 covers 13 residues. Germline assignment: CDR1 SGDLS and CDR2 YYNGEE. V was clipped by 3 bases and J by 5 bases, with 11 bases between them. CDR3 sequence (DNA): TGTGCCAGCAGCGCTGGCTTTCAGGAGACCCAGTACTTC. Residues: CASSAGFQETQYF. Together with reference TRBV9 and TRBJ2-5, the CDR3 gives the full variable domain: DSGVTQTPKHLITATGQRVTLRCSPRSGDLSVYWYQQSLDQGLQFLIQYYNGEERAKGNILERFSAQQFPDLHSELNLSSLELGDSALYFCASSAGFQETQYFGPGTRLLVL.

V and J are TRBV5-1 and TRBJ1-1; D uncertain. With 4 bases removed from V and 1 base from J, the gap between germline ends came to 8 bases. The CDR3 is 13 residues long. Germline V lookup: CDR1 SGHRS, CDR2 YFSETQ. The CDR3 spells CASSGQPNTEAFF. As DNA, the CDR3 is TGCGCCAGCAGCGGGCAGCCGAACACTGAAGCTTTCTTT.

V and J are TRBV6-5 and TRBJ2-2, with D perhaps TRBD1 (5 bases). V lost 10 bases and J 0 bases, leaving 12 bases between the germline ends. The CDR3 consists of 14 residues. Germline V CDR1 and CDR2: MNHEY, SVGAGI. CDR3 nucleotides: TGTGCCACACGTGGACACCCGAACACCGGGGAGCTGTTTTTT. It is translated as CATRGHPNTGELFF.

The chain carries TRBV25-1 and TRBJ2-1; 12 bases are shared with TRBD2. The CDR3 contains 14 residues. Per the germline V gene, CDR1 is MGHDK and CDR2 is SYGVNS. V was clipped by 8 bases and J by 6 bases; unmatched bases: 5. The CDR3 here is CASQGLAGINEQFF. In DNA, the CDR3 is TGTGCCAGCCAGGGACTAGCGGGTATCAATGAGCAGTTCTTC.

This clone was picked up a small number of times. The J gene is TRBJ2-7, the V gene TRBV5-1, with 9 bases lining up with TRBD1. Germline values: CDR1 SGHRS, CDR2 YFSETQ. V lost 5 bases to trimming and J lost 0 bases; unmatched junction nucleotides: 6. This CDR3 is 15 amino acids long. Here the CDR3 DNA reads TGCGCCAGCAGACCTGACAGGGGGTCCTCCTACGAGCAGTACTTC. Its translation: CASRPDRGSSYEQYF.

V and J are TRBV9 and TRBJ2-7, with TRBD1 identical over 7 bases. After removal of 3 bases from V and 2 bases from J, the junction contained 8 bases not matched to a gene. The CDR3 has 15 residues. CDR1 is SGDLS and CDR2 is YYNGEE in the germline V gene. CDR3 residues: CASSAHTGTAYEQYF. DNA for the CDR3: TGTGCCAGCAGCGCCCATACCGGGACAGCCTACGAGCAGTACTTC.

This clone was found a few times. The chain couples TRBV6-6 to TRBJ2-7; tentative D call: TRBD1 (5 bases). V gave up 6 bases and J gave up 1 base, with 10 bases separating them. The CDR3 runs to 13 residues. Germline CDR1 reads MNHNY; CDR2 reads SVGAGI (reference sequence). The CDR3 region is CASRQARSYEQYF. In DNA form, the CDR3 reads TGTGCCAGCAGACAGGCTAGATCCTACGAGCAGTACTTC.